These T cell receptor beta chains were read from a single sample in a study of radiotherapy plus CTLA-4 blockade in lung cancer. Clones were read by immunoSEQ multiplex PCR, and TCRdb kept only the in-frame ones, dropping some. The sample includes roughly 58,000 clones, approximately 82% of them seen just once. This material consisted of peripheral blood, taken from a patient treated with radiotherapy plus ipilimumab. Receptor source: a human donor with non-small cell lung cancer whose response to radiotherapy plus ipilimumab could not be evaluated. Both conserved end residues are part of each CDR3. The D gene is left open where the match is weak. Size is stated for part of the rows, as once, few or many counts, or as a class when the clone is expanded.

.	TRBV11-2	TRBJ2-7	.	CASSHAFPVLAWQYF	TGTGCCAGCAGCCACGCATTTCCCGTCCTGGCATGGCAGTACTTC
TRBD2	TRBV2	TRBJ2-3	once	CASHGGGAGGADTQYF	TGTGCCAGCCACGGCGGGGGGGCCGGGGGGGCAGATACGCAGTATTTT
TRBD1	TRBV5-1	TRBJ1-1	few	CASSLDRGNTEAFF	TGCGCCAGCAGCTTGGACAGGGGAAACACTGAAGCTTTCTTT
.	TRBV7-2	TRBJ2-3	.	CASSFDIQRFTDTQYF	TGTGCCAGCAGCTTTGACATTCAGCGGTTCACAGATACGCAGTATTTT
.	TRBV12-5	TRBJ1-5	.	CASGFGQGGNQPQHF	TGTGCTAGTGGTTTTGGGCAGGGTGGCAATCAGCCCCAGCATTTT
.	TRBV2	TRBJ2-2	.	CASSPQVENTGELFF	TGTGCCAGCAGCCCACAGGTAGAGAACACCGGGGAGCTGTTTTTT
.	TRBV18	TRBJ2-5	few	CASSPGWGVGLETQYF	TGTGCCAGCTCACCAGGGTGGGGGGTAGGGCTGGAGACCCAGTACTTC
.	TRBV10-3	TRBJ1-5	.	CAISDHAIGGGNQPQHF	TGTGCCATCAGTGACCACGCTATCGGGGGAGGCAATCAGCCCCAGCATTTT
TRBD2	TRBV11-2	TRBJ2-1	.	CASSLTSGRYNEQFF	TGTGCCAGCAGCTTGACTAGCGGAAGATACAATGAGCAGTTCTTC
TRBD2	TRBV5-1	TRBJ2-1	.	CASRVGAGTSRGHEQFF	TGCGCCAGCAGGGTTGGTGCCGGGACTAGTAGGGGCCATGAGCAGTTCTTC
TRBD2	TRBV7-2	TRBJ2-7	.	CASSLGGVGEQYF	TGTGCCAGCAGCTTGGGGGGGGTTGGGGAGCAGTACTTC
.	TRBV15	TRBJ1-5	.	CATSRGTGIAQPQHF	TGTGCCACCAGCAGAGGAACAGGGATCGCGCAGCCCCAGCATTTT
TRBD1	TRBV5-8	TRBJ1-3	.	CASSWGTGSGNTIYF	TGTGCCAGCAGCTGGGGGACAGGCTCTGGAAACACCATATATTTT
TRBD1	TRBV5-6	TRBJ2-5	.	CASSFRQGRVETQYF	TGTGCCAGCAGCTTCCGACAGGGTCGGGTTGAGACCCAGTACTTC
TRBD1	TRBV28	TRBJ2-7	.	CASSLRGGTGAHEQYF	TGTGCCAGCAGTTTACGGGGGGGGACAGGGGCACACGAGCAGTACTTC
TRBD1	TRBV12-5	TRBJ1-1	.	CASGPRRPGQGTFF	TGTGCTAGTGGTCCGAGGAGACCGGGACAGGGGACTTTCTTT
.	TRBV6-1	TRBJ1-5	once	CASSPWTDRNQPQHF	TGTGCCAGCAGTCCTTGGACAGACCGCAATCAGCCCCAGCATTTT
.	TRBV4-3	TRBJ1-1	.	CASSRGREPPSEAFF	TGCGCCAGCAGCAGGGGGAGGGAACCCCCCTCTGAAGCTTTCTTT
TRBD1	TRBV28	TRBJ1-2	.	CASSPGQGYGYTF	TGTGCCAGCAGTCCTGGACAGGGTTATGGCTACACCTTC
.	TRBV28	TRBJ2-3	once	CASSPQGLSTDTQYF	TGTGCCAGCAGTCCCCAGGGACTTAGCACAGATACGCAGTATTTT
TRBD1	TRBV11-2	TRBJ2-7	.	CASSSLTGAQKAF	TGTGCCAGCAGCTCTTTAACAGGGGCCCAAAAAGCTTTC
TRBD1	TRBV18	TRBJ2-7	.	CASSPDDRVIGEQYF	TGTGCCAGCTCACCCGACGACAGGGTAATTGGGGAGCAGTACTTC
TRBD2	TRBV4-1	TRBJ2-3	.	CASSLGTSGTDTQYF	TGCGCCAGCAGCCTCGGGACTAGCGGCACAGATACGCAGTATTTT
TRBD2	TRBV19	TRBJ2-1	.	CASRPLAGGSYNEQFF	TGTGCCAGTAGACCACTAGCGGGGGGCTCCTACAATGAGCAGTTCTTC
TRBD1	TRBV28	TRBJ2-2	.	CATNHRGHNGELFF	TGTGCCACCAACCACAGGGGGCACAATGGGGAGCTGTTTTTT
TRBD2	TRBV5-1	TRBJ2-1	once	CASSPGLAHGNEQFF	TGCGCCAGCAGCCCGGGACTAGCTCACGGCAATGAGCAGTTCTTC
.	TRBV11-2	TRBJ2-7	few	CASSFQVPSYEQYF	TGTGCCAGCAGCTTCCAGGTTCCCTCCTACGAGCAGTACTTC
.	TRBV7-6	TRBJ2-1	.	CASSLAGRAKDGEQFF	TGTGCCAGCAGCTTAGCCGGGAGAGCCAAGGACGGTGAGCAGTTCTTC
.	TRBV7-6	TRBJ2-3	.	CASSARLGPTDTQYF	TGTGCCAGCAGCGCCCGACTAGGCCCCACAGATACGCAGTATTTT
.	TRBV19	TRBJ2-2	.	CASQGGLAGGTGELFF	TGTGCCTCCCAAGGGGGCCTAGCGGGTGGCACCGGGGAGCTGTTTTTT
.	TRBV5-1	TRBJ2-2	.	CASSPYGGLNIGELFF	TGCGCCAGCAGCCCTTACGGGGGATTGAACATCGGGGAGCTGTTTTTT
TRBD1	TRBV6-1	TRBJ2-2	.	CASTGQGGTGELFF	TGTGCCAGCACCGGACAGGGGGGAACCGGGGAGCTGTTTTTT
.	TRBV5-1	TRBJ2-1	.	CASSPLRGNNEQFF	TGCGCCAGCAGCCCCTTAAGGGGCAACAATGAGCAGTTCTTC
.	TRBV9	TRBJ1-1	.	CASSVVNRALHRESTEAFF	TGTGCCAGCAGCGTAGTAAATAGGGCCCTACATAGGGAGAGCACTGAAGCTTTCTTT
.	TRBV18	TRBJ1-1	.	CASSPSRGETTEAFF	TGTGCCAGCTCACCTTCCCGGGGGGAAACCACTGAAGCTTTCTTT
.	TRBV19	TRBJ1-5	.	CASSIIPRGGNQPQHF	TGTGCCAGTAGTATTATCCCCCGGGGAGGCAATCAGCCCCAGCATTTT
.	TRBV4-3	TRBJ2-7	.	CASSQDSGGYEQYF	TGCGCCAGCAGCCAAGACTCAGGTGGCTACGAGCAGTACTTC
TRBD1	TRBV2	TRBJ2-1	.	CASRGGGQGQGTEQFF	TGTGCCAGCAGGGGTGGTGGACAGGGACAGGGGACTGAGCAGTTCTTC
TRBD2	TRBV19	TRBJ2-7	once	CASSIGPGRAFSEQYF	TGTGCCAGTAGTATTGGGCCCGGGAGGGCCTTCTCCGAGCAGTACTTC
TRBD1	TRBV19	TRBJ1-2	.	CASSIEEGRGLANYGYTF	TGTGCCAGTAGTATAGAAGAAGGCAGGGGGCTGGCCAACTATGGCTACACCTTC
TRBD2	TRBV25-1	TRBJ2-1	.	CASSELAGGSYNEQFF	TGTGCCAGCAGTGAACTAGCGGGAGGCTCCTACAATGAGCAGTTCTTC
TRBD2	TRBV7-9	TRBJ2-1	.	CASSLVLLAGPVDEQFF	TGTGCCAGCAGCTTAGTTCTGCTAGCGGGACCCGTCGATGAGCAGTTCTTC
TRBD2	TRBV6-6	TRBJ2-7	.	CASSFSGRAQEQYF	TGTGCCAGCAGTTTTAGCGGGAGGGCCCAAGAGCAGTACTTC
.	TRBV4-1	TRBJ1-2	.	CASSQSGQNSNYGYTF	TGCGCCAGCAGCCAAAGCGGACAGAACTCCAACTATGGCTACACCTTC
.	TRBV28	TRBJ2-7	.	CASSAQGSISYEQYF	TGTGCCAGCAGCGCCCAGGGGTCCATCTCCTACGAGCAGTACTTC
TRBD1	TRBV19	TRBJ2-5	.	CASSPDRQQETQYF	TGTGCCAGTAGTCCGGACAGGCAACAAGAGACCCAGTACTTC
TRBD1	TRBV5-1	TRBJ2-7	.	CASSSPGTGAYEQYF	TGCGCCAGCAGCTCCCCCGGGACAGGGGCCTACGAGCAGTACTTC
.	TRBV4-1	TRBJ1-4	.	CASSPGERNEKLFF	TGCGCCAGCAGCCCGGGAGAGCGTAATGAAAAACTGTTTTTT
.	TRBV10-1	TRBJ2-2	.	CASSEGFYTGELFF	TGCGCCAGCAGTGAGGGCTTCTACACCGGGGAGCTGTTTTTT
.	TRBV28	TRBJ1-2	once	CASSAGGQGIYGYTF	TGTGCCAGCAGCGCCGGGGGGCAGGGCATCTATGGCTACACCTTC
.	TRBV28	TRBJ1-2	.	CASSSQGRLRGYTF	TGTGCCAGCAGTTCCCAGGGGCGTCTTAGGGGCTACACCTTC
.	TRBV6-5	TRBJ1-3	.	CASIPHRSSGNTIYF	TGTGCCAGCATCCCCCACAGGAGCTCTGGAAACACCATATATTTT
TRBD1	TRBV9	TRBJ2-3	.	CASSVAQGNTDTQYF	TGTGCCAGCAGCGTAGCACAGGGGAACACAGATACGCAGTATTTT
TRBD2	TRBV7-9	TRBJ2-4	.	CASSLETSNNQYF	TGTGCCAGCAGCTTAGAGACTAGCAATAATCAGTACTTC
.	TRBV2	TRBJ2-7	.	CASSMDGRESYEQCF	TGTGCCAGCAGTATGGATGGCCGGGAATCCTACGAGCAGTGCTTC
.	TRBV27	TRBJ2-1	.	CASSLGRDWGYNEQFF	TGTGCCAGCAGTTTAGGCCGGGACTGGGGGTACAATGAGCAGTTCTTC
.	TRBV7-2	TRBJ2-4	.	CASSSDSAAKNIQYF	TGTGCCAGCAGCTCGGACAGTGCGGCCAAAAACATTCAGTACTTC